The T cell receptor beta chain under discussion was sequenced for a study of cytomegalovirus exposure and HLA in healthy donors. The wider study: Earlier, 90 million to 140 million unique TCR beta sequences were recovered from around 190 million T cells by an analysis. Samples from HLA-typed donors yielded around 85 million unique TCRs in an early data release. Study-wide points: Reportedly, cytomegalovirus status was diagnosed with high sensitivity and specificity.

All the people who gave samples were healthy bone marrow donors. As regards this clone: Its antigen is still unknown. Other nucleotide sequences in the sample specify the same CDR3.

PCR employed 60 Vbeta and 13 Jbeta primers. The table came from immunoSEQ multiplex PCR; TCRdb's copy has only in-frame clones and leaves some out. The table has about 130,000 clones, approximately 80% seen once. Source material: PBMCs. The receptor was derived from a young man in good health and CMV-seronegative.

This CDR3 is CASSEGNKPQHF. The DNA of the CDR3 is TGTGCCAGCAGTGAAGGTAATAAGCCCCAGCATTTT. The gene calls are TRBV6-1 and TRBJ1-5; no definite D call. Trimming pared 1 base from V and 8 bases from J, leaving 6 bases between. The CDR3 runs to 12 residues. Germline values: CDR1 MNHNS, CDR2 SASEGT.